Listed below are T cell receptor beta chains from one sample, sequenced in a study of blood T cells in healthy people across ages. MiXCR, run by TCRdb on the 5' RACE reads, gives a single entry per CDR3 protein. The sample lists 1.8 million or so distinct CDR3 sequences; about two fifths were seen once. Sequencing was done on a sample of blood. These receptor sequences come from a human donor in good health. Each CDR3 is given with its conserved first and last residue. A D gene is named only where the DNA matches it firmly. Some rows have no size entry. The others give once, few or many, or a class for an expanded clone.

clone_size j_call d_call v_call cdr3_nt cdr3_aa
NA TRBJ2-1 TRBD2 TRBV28 TGTGCCAGCAGTTTGGTTCTACGCGGGGGAGAAGAGACCCAGTTCTTC CASSLVLRGGEETQFF
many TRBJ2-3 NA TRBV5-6 TGTGCCAGCAGCTTAGTAAAACAGACCACAGATACGCAGTATTTT CASSLVKQTTDTQYF
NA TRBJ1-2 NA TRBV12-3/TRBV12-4 TGTGCCAGCAGCCCCGGATTGGGGGCTACCTATGGCTACACCTTC CASSPGLGATYGYTF
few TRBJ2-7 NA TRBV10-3 TGTGCCATCAGTGCGACAGACACCTACGAGCAGTACTTC CAISATDTYEQYF
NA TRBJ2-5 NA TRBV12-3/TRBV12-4 TGTGCCAGCAGTTTTAACGACCAGACCCAGTACTTC CASSFNDQTQYF
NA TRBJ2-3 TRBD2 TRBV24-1 TGTGCCACCAGTGACCCCAAGTACGTAGCGGGGGTCACAGATACGCAGTATTTT CATSDPKYVAGVTDTQYF
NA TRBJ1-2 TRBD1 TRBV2 TGTGCCAGCAGTGACGGGACAGGCCATGTCTCCACCTTC CASSDGTGHVSTF
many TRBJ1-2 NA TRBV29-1 TGCAGCGTGGCAGGGGTGAGGTATGGCTACACCTTC CSVAGVRYGYTF
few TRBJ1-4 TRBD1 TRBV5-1 TGCGCCAGCAGCTTGGCCACAGGGGGCGAGATTGAAAAACTGTTTTTT CASSLATGGEIEKLFF
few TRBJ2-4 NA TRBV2 TGTGCCAGCAGTGCCCGGGACCTCACGGAAAACATTCAGTACTTC CASSARDLTENIQYF
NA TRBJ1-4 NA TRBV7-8 TGTGCCAGCAGCTTAGGGCTACCGGTTAGAGAAAAACTGTTTTTT CASSLGLPVREKLFF
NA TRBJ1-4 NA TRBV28 TGTGCCAGCAGTTTATTCTCTTTAGCTGCTAATGAAAAACTGTTTTTT CASSLFSLAANEKLFF
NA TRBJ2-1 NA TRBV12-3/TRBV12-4 TGTGCCAGCGGGTCTTGGGACGAATACAATGAGCAGTTCTTC CASGSWDEYNEQFF
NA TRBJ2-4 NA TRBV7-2 TGTGCCAGCAGCCCCATGGGCGGTCTAGCCAAAAACGTTCAGTACTTC CASSPMGGLAKNVQYF
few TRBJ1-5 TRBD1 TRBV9 TGTGCCAGCAGCCTTGGGACAGAGGGTCAGCCCCAGCATTTT CASSLGTEGQPQHF
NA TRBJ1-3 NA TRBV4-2 TGTGCCAGCAGCCAAGAAGGACCCAGAGGGTTCGGAAACACCATATATTTT CASSQEGPRGFGNTIYF
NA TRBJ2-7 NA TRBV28 TGTGCCAGCAGGCTCGCGCCGGACGCCTCCTACGAGCAGTACTTC CASRLAPDASYEQYF
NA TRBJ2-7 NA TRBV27 TGTGCCAGCAGTTCACTAGCCAGGATGAACGAGCAGTACTTC CASSSLARMNEQYF
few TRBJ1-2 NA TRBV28 TGTGCCAGCAGCTTGGCCCGATATGGCTACACCTTC CASSLARYGYTF
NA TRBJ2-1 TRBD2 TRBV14 TGTGCCAGCAGCCCTACTAGCGGGGTTTCCGATGAGCAGTTCTTC CASSPTSGVSDEQFF
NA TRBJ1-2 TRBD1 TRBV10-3 TGTGCCATCGGGAAGGGACAGGACTATGGCTACACCTTC CAIGKGQDYGYTF
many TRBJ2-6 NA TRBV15 TGTGCCACCAGCGACAGGACTGGGGCCAACGTCCTGACTTTC CATSDRTGANVLTF
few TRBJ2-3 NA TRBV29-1 TGCAGCGCCCGGTTACACCGCACAGATACGCAGTATTTT CSARLHRTDTQYF
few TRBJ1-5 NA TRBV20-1 TGCAGTGCTTTACGGCAGGTGGAGGGTCAGCCCCAGCATTTT CSALRQVEGQPQHF
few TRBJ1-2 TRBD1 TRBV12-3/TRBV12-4 TGTGCCAGCAGGTCGGACAGGCGCCTCTATGGCTACACCTTC CASRSDRRLYGYTF
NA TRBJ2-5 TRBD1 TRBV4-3 TGCGCCAGCAGCCAAGATGCGACAGGGATAATTGAGACCCAGTACTTC CASSQDATGIIETQYF
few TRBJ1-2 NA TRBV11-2 TGTGCCAGCGGCTTAGGAGTCTATGGCTACACCTTC CASGLGVYGYTF
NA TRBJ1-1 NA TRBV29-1 TGCAGCAGCATGGTCGTGGGAATCGCTGAAGCTTTCTTT CSSMVVGIAEAFF
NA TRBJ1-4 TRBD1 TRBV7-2 TGTGCCAGCAGCGGGCAGGGGGGGCAGACTACTAATGAAAAACTGTTTTTT CASSGQGGQTTNEKLFF
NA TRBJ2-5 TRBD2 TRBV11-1 TGTGCCAGCAGCCGACTGCGGGGGAGCCAAGAGACCCAGTACTTC CASSRLRGSQETQYF
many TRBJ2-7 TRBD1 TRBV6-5 TGTGCCAGCAGGGACCACGGGACAGGGGCCTACGAGCAGTACTTC CASRDHGTGAYEQYF
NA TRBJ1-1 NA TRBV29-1 TGCAGCGTTGAAACAGGGTTGAACACTGAAGCTTTCTTT CSVETGLNTEAFF
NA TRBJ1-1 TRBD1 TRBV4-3 TGCGCCAGCAGCCAAGATGCGCCGGGACAGTTACTACACACTGAAGCTTTCTTT CASSQDAPGQLLHTEAFF
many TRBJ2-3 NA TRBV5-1 TGCGCCAGCAGCCCGGGTCTACTCACAGATACGCAGTATTTT CASSPGLLTDTQYF
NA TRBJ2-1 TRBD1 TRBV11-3 TGTGCCAGCAGCACAGAACAGGGGAATAGAAATGAGCAGTTCTTC CASSTEQGNRNEQFF
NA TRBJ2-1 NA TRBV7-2 TGTGCCAGCAGCTTAGTTGAGAGGAGGGGGGGTGAGCAGTTCTTC CASSLVERRGGEQFF
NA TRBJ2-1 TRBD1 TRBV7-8 TGTGCCAGCAGCTGGACAGGGGGGGGCGATGAGCAGTTCTTC CASSWTGGGDEQFF
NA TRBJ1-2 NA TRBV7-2 TGTGCCAGCAGCCCGACTGCAGGGGCTTTGGGCTGCACCTTC CASSPTAGALGCTF
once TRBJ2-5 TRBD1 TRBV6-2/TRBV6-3 TGTGCCAGCAAAAGGACAGGAGAAACAGAGACCCAGTACTTC CASKRTGETETQYF
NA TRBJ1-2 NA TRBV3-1 TGTGCCAGCAGCCAAGAGGACGGGTACTATGGCTACACCTTC CASSQEDGYYGYTF
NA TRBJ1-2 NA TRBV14 TGTGCCAGCAGCCAAGACCCCGGGACGGAACAGGCGAACTATGGCTACACCTTC CASSQDPGTEQANYGYTF